Following are 28 T cell receptor beta chains from one sample sequenced in a study of shared clonotypes between healthy human individuals. Produced via immunoSEQ multiplex PCR; TCRdb's table is partial and in-frame only. The data show more than 2,000,000 clones, approximately 95% seen once. The specimen sequenced was naive CD4+ T cells from PBMCs. Subset specified: CD45RA+ positively selected. The receptors come from a man aged 18 to 30 in good health. Some clones in this sample may be carry-over from other donors' samples.

V usage is TRBV12-5 and J usage is TRBJ2-3, with 7 bases matching TRBD2. The ends lost 7 bases at V and 8 bases at J; junction bases unmatched: 9. Germline CDR1 LGHNT, CDR2 FRNRAP. The CDR3 runs to 13 residues. The CDR3 DNA reads as TGTGCTAGTGCCGTACGCGGGGGAATTACGCAGTATTTT. Its protein is CASAVRGGITQYF.

The chain has TRBV4-3 and TRBJ2-5; 9 bases map to TRBD1. Germline CDR1 reads LGHNA; CDR2 reads YSLEER. The V gene end was trimmed by 0 bases and the J gene end by 4 bases; junction bases not matched to a gene: 6. CDR3 length: 16 residues. For the CDR3, the DNA is TGCGCCAGCAGCCAAGATTTACAGGGGGCAGGAGAGACCCAGTACTTC. Its protein is CASSQDLQGAGETQYF.

The chain combines TRBV15 with TRBJ2-1, with D uncertain. The V end was cut by 3 bases, the J end by 8 bases, with 23 bases between. The CDR3 totals 17 residues. CDR1 is LNHNV, CDR2 YYDKDF, per germline (reference sequence). The CDR3 sequence: CATSRDGWGFSFHEQFF. CDR3 DNA: TGTGCCACCAGCAGGGATGGGTGGGGTTTTAGCTTCCATGAGCAGTTCTTC. Full variable domain (rest looked up from reference TRBV15 and TRBJ2-1): DAMVIQNPRYQVTQFGKPVTLSCSQTLNHNVMYWYQQKSSQAPKLLFHYYDKDFNNEADTPDNFQSRRPNTSFCFLDIRSPGLGDTAMYLCATSRDGWGFSFHEQFFGPGTRLTVL.

This clone was detected only once. This chain joins TRBV6-6 and TRBJ2-7; D is possibly TRBD1 (5 bases). Trimming cost V 7 bases and J 4 bases, with 20 bases left between them. Germline assignment: CDR1 MNHNY and CDR2 SVGAGI (reference sequence). The CDR3 has 15 residues. CDR3 in DNA: TGTGCCAGCACCCTCGAACGACAGCAAGGGTACGAGCAGTACTTC. It yields the protein CASTLERQQGYEQYF.

On this clone itself: This CDR3 is also generated by other DNA sequences in the sample. The rearrangement joins TRBV19 to TRBJ1-1; D remains ambiguous. The V end lost 3 bases, the J end lost 1 base, and 9 bases lay between the germline ends. In germline, CDR1 is LNHDA, CDR2 SQIVND (reference sequence). The CDR3 runs to 14 residues. The CDR3 here is CASSIGRENTEAFF. The CDR3 coding sequence is TGTGCCAGTAGTATCGGAAGGGAGAACACTGAAGCTTTCTTT.

The V call is TRBV2, the J call TRBJ1-2, with 8 bases that match TRBD1. The V and J ends lost 8 bases and 7 bases, in that order; junction bases with no gene match: 15. The CDR3 has 15 residues. Germline V gene lookup returns CDR1 SNHLY and CDR2 FYNNEI. In DNA, the CDR3 is TGTGCCAGCCAGGACAGGGCGCTTCGGATGGGTGGCTACACCTTC. Protein product: CASQDRALRMGGYTF.

The genes are TRBV5-1 and TRBJ2-7, with 9 bases aligning to TRBD2. V was clipped by 0 bases and J by 6 bases; unmatched bases: 4. The CDR3 runs 14 residues. Germline V gene sequence: CDR1 SGHRS, CDR2 YFSETQ. CDR3 nucleotides: TGCGCCAGCAGCTTGGCGGCGGGAGGGGGCGAGCAGTACTTC. This encodes CASSLAAGGGEQYF.

This rearrangement joins TRBV30 to TRBJ2-1, with D perhaps TRBD1 or TRBD2 (5 bases each). V lost 1 base and J lost 5, with 9 bases in between. Germline V gives CDR1 GTSNPN, CDR2 SVGIG (reference sequence). The CDR3 is 13 amino acids. This chain's CDR3 is CAWSAGPNNEQFF. CDR3 nucleotides: TGTGCCTGGAGTGCGGGACCAAACAATGAGCAGTTCTTC. The variable domain in full, completed from reference TRBV30 and TRBJ2-1, reads SQTIHQWPATLVQPVGSPLSLECTVEGTSNPNLYWYRQAAGRGLQLLFYSVGIGQISSEVPQNLSASRPQDRQFILSSKKLLLSDSGFYLCAWSAGPNNEQFFGPGTRLTVL.

The chain uses TRBV9 and TRBJ1-2; 8 positions match TRBD1. The CDR3 runs to 14 residues. CDR1 SGDLS and CDR2 YYNGEE come from the germline V gene. V was clipped by 0 bases and J by 7 bases; unmatched bases: 5. Here the CDR3 DNA reads TGTGCCAGCAGCGTAGTTGGACAGGGTACTGGCTACACCTTC. It translates to CASSVVGQGTGYTF. The variable domain in full, with the rest retrieved from reference TRBV9 and TRBJ1-2, is DSGVTQTPKHLITATGQRVTLRCSPRSGDLSVYWYQQSLDQGLQFLIQYYNGEERAKGNILERFSAQQFPDLHSELNLSSLELGDSALYFCASSVVGQGTGYTFGSGTRLTVV.

This clone came up once. The V gene is TRBV21-1, the J gene TRBJ1-3; TRBD1 is taken as the D call from the table, unchecked against the DNA. TRBV21-1 has pseudogene status. The CDR3 covers 14 residues. The CDR3 DNA sequence: TGTGCCAGCAGCGTTAACAAATTGGGAAACACCATATATTTT. Protein sequence: CASSVNKLGNTIYF.

About this clone itself: In the same sample, other DNA sequences code for this CDR3. This chain links TRBV5-4 with TRBJ1-4; D unresolved. The CDR3 spans 13 residues. Germline V gene sequence: CDR1 SGHNT, CDR2 YYREEE (reference sequence). Trimming took off 0 bases at V and 6 bases at J, with 6 bases between the two ends. The CDR3 sequence is CASSLAGDEKLFF. The CDR3 DNA sequence: TGTGCCAGCAGCTTGGCCGGGGATGAAAAACTGTTTTTT.

This clone occurred once. The V gene is TRBV7-3, the J gene TRBJ2-1; 7 nucleotides match TRBD2. Per germline, CDR1 SGHTA and CDR2 FQGTGA. The V gene end was trimmed by 3 bases and the J gene end by 4 bases; junction bases not matched to a gene: 6. The CDR3 consists of 15 residues. CDR3 in DNA: TGTGCCAGCAGCTTTGTAGCGGGCAGTTACAATGAGCAGTTCTTC. This translates into CASSFVAGSYNEQFF.

The chain recombines TRBV10-1 with TRBJ1-3, with TRBD1 matching 7 bases. The V segment lost 1 base and the J segment 4 bases; nucleotides outside the gene matches: 10. CDR3 length: 17 residues. Germline V gives CDR1 WNHNN, CDR2 SYGVQD (reference sequence). The CDR3 protein is CASSEFGEGAKGNTIYF. For the CDR3, the DNA is TGCGCCAGCAGTGAGTTCGGGGAGGGGGCGAAGGGAAACACCATATATTTT.

This rearrangement joins TRBV5-4 to TRBJ2-1; TRBD2 agrees at 8 bases. J gave up 8 bases and V 3 bases, and 7 bases lay outside the gene matches. The CDR3 totals 14 residues. Germline values: CDR1 SGHNT, CDR2 YYREEE (reference sequence). CDR3 residues: CASSSAGVNDEQFF. CDR3 nucleotides: TGTGCCAGCAGCTCAGCGGGAGTGAATGATGAGCAGTTCTTC.

The rearrangement links TRBV5-1 to TRBJ2-3, with 12 bases lining up with TRBD2. Germline assignment: CDR1 SGHRS and CDR2 YFSETQ. The V and J ends lost 4 bases and 1 base, in that order; junction bases with no gene match: 13. CDR3 length: 19 residues. The DNA for the CDR3 is TGCGCCAGCAGCCCGGAGACTAGCGGGAGACCCGCTGGCACAGATACGCAGTATTTT. This codes for CASSPETSGRPAGTDTQYF.

This chain uses TRBV9 with TRBJ2-2; the D is unclear. The germline gives CDR1 SGDLS, CDR2 YYNGEE. The CDR3 contains 14 residues. V shed 0 bases and J shed 2 bases, with 5 bases lying between them. CDR3 DNA sequence: TGTGCCAGCAGCGTAGACATCAACACCGGGGAGCTGTTTTTT. Its protein is CASSVDINTGELFF. Supplemented by reference TRBV9 and TRBJ2-2, the full variable domain reads DSGVTQTPKHLITATGQRVTLRCSPRSGDLSVYWYQQSLDQGLQFLIQYYNGEERAKGNILERFSAQQFPDLHSELNLSSLELGDSALYFCASSVDINTGELFFGEGSRLTVL.

The chain joins TRBV18 to TRBJ2-7; D gene uncertain. This CDR3 is 12 amino acids long. V shed 2 bases and J shed 4 bases, with 6 bases lying between them. From germline, CDR1 is KGHSH and CDR2 LQKENI. CDR3 nucleotide sequence: TGTGCCAGCTCACCAATCGGTTACGAGCAGTACTTC. This encodes CASSPIGYEQYF.

Worth noting for this clone: Other DNA sequences in the sample encode the same CDR3. This rearrangement joins TRBV28 to TRBJ1-2, with 8 positions matching TRBD1. CDR3 length equals 14 residues. Germline values: CDR1 MDHEN, CDR2 SYDVKM. The V segment lost 4 bases and the J segment 4 bases; nucleotides outside the gene matches: 5. This CDR3 reads CASSSPGGSYGYTF. DNA of the CDR3: TGTGCCAGCAGTTCCCCAGGGGGCAGCTATGGCTACACCTTC.

The sample holds a few counts of this clone. J is TRBJ1-1 and V is TRBV11-2; 7 nucleotides match TRBD1. This CDR3 region has 14 residues. Germline CDR1 is SGHAT and CDR2 is FQNNGV. J was trimmed by 5 bases and V by 4 bases; bases with no gene match: 7. CDR3 sequence reads: CASSSRDRETEAFF. The CDR3 bases are TGTGCCAGCAGCTCGCGAGACAGGGAAACTGAAGCTTTCTTT.

V gene TRBV29-1 combines with J gene TRBJ2-1, with 7 bases that match TRBD2. The germline gives CDR1 SQVTM, CDR2 ANQGSEA. The CDR3 covers 15 residues. After removal of 6 bases from V and 8 bases from J, the junction contained 16 bases not matched to a gene. Here the CDR3 DNA reads TGCAGCGTCATCACGGGACTACCTCCCTTCGATGAGCAGTTCTTC. Translating it yields CSVITGLPPFDEQFF.

V gene TRBV10-1 combines with J gene TRBJ2-3, with 16 nucleotides matching TRBD2. V dropped 6 bases and J dropped 6; count of bases not matched to a gene: 6. CDR3 size: 16 residues. The germline CDR1 and CDR2 sequences are WNHNN and SYGVQD (reference sequence). The DNA of the CDR3 is TGCGCCAGCAGCCAACCGGGACTAGCGGGAGGGGATACGCAGTATTTT. It encodes CASSQPGLAGGDTQYF.

V gene TRBV6-6 combines with J gene TRBJ2-1, with 8 bases aligning to TRBD1. V dropped 2 bases and J dropped 1; count of bases not matched to a gene: 4. Germline V gene data show CDR1 as MNHNY and CDR2 as SVGAGI (reference sequence). This CDR3 is built from 16 residues. The CDR3 DNA follows: TGTGCCAGCAGTTACGCAACAGGGGGATCCTACAATGAGCAGTTCTTC. It specifies CASSYATGGSYNEQFF.

This rearrangement joins TRBV11-3 to TRBJ2-1, with 7 positions matching TRBD2. The CDR3 totals 16 residues. Trimming at V came to 0 bases and at J to 8 bases, leaving 10 bases not matched to a gene. Germline V CDR1 and CDR2: SGHNT, YENEEA. The CDR3 protein is CASSLDRGTNLDEQFF. CDR3 DNA: TGTGCCAGCAGCTTAGATCGGGGGACTAACTTGGATGAGCAGTTCTTC.

CDR3 nucleotides: TGTGCCAGCAGCCCTGACAGGGAGGGCATTCAGTACTTC. It codes for CASSPDREGIQYF. The chain has TRBV11-1 and TRBJ2-4; D assignment may be TRBD1 or TRBD2 (7 bases each). The CDR3 spans 13 residues. Deletions cut 5 bases from V and 9 bases from J, with 14 bases between. From germline, CDR1 is SGHAT and CDR2 FQDESV (reference sequence).

The V and J genes are TRBV5-6 and TRBJ2-1; D is perhaps TRBD2 (6 bases). CDR3 length: 16 amino acids. Trimming took off 4 bases at V and 4 bases at J, with 18 bases between the two ends. Germline lookup yields CDR1 SGHDT and CDR2 YYEEEE. CDR3 DNA sequence: TGTGCCAGCAGCGAAAACCCCGGGAGAGCTTACAATGAGCAGTTCTTC. Its protein product is CASSENPGRAYNEQFF. The complete variable domain, with remaining parts taken from reference TRBV5-6 and TRBJ2-1, reads DAGVTQSPTHLIKTRGQQVTLRCSPKSGHDTVSWYQQALGQGPQFIFQYYEEEERQRGNFPDRFSGHQFPNYSSELNVNALLLGDSALYLCASSENPGRAYNEQFFGPGTRLTVL.

The rearrangement uses TRBV15 and TRBJ2-7; 8 bases match TRBD2. Per the germline V gene, CDR1 is LNHNV and CDR2 is YYDKDF (reference sequence). V was clipped by 0 bases and J by 4 bases; unmatched bases: 5. The CDR3 is 15 amino acids. The CDR3 DNA reads TGTGCCACCAGCAGAGAGGGAACTAGCGGATACGAGCAGTACTTC. Translated: CATSREGTSGYEQYF.

This chain joins TRBV5-6 and TRBJ1-4, with D tentatively TRBD1 (5 bases). The V gene's germline CDR1 is SGHDT and CDR2 YYEEEE. V lost 3 bases and J 5 bases, leaving 11 bases between the germline ends. This CDR3 comprises 14 residues. The CDR3 spells CASSWGRRNEKLFF. The CDR3 DNA reads as TGTGCCAGCAGCTGGGGACGCAGGAATGAAAAACTGTTTTTT.

The V call is TRBV18, the J call TRBJ2-7; the D gene could be TRBD1 or TRBD2 (5 bases each). The germline gives CDR1 KGHSH, CDR2 LQKENI. Trimming removed 2 bases at V and 2 bases at J, with 13 bases between. The CDR3 has 15 residues. CDR3 in DNA: TGTGCCAGCTCACCAGCAGGGAGTTCTGCCTACGAGCAGTACTTC. Protein product: CASSPAGSSAYEQYF.